The next 16 T cell receptor beta chains were all read from a single sample in a study of CD4 T cells in relation to SARS-CoV-2 and coronaviruses. Profiling relied on immunoSEQ multiplex PCR, and the TCRdb table lists in-frame clones only, not all of them. The table shows 23,000 or so clones, with approximately 80% occurring only once. The antigens for these receptors are not known. Before the COVID-19 pandemic, during about 2011-2019, CD4+ T cells were taken from unexposed donors. After roughly ten days of culture, CD4+ T cells were isolated. The sequenced sample consisted of CD4+ T cells from PBMCs, cultured in vitro. The source of these receptors is a human donor in good health.

V gene TRBV30 combines with J gene TRBJ1-2, with D possibly being TRBD1 (6 bases). CDR1 GTSNPN and CDR2 SVGIG come from the germline V gene (reference sequence). CDR3 length: 14 amino acids. V was cut by 3 bases and J by 3 bases, with 14 bases left in between. The chain's CDR3 is CAWSTGSSDYGYTF. In DNA form, the CDR3 reads TGTGCCTGGAGCACAGGGTCTTCGGACTATGGCTACACCTTC.

This clone was counted a single time. The J gene is TRBJ2-4, the V gene TRBV3-1 (or the pseudogene TRBV3-2); TRBD1 matches at 9 bases. Trimming at V came to 1 base and at J to 7 bases, leaving 5 bases not matched to a gene. The CDR3 is 15 amino acids. The germline gives CDR1 LGHDT, CDR2 YNNKEL (reference sequence). CDR3 in DNA: TGTGCCAGCAGCCAAGTCGCGGGACAGGGTAACATTCAGTACTTC. Encoded protein: CASSQVAGQGNIQYF.

The V and J genes are TRBV7-6 and TRBJ2-3, with 10 bases matching TRBD2. Losses at the gene ends were 5 bases for V and 8 bases for J; bases not matched to a gene: 13. Germline CDR1 reads SGHVS; CDR2 reads FNYEAQ. The length of the CDR3 is 16 residues. CDR3 nucleotide sequence: TGTGCCAGCAGCCCCGCTAGCGGGGGCTTTTTGAGTACGCAGTATTTT. It yields the protein CASSPASGGFLSTQYF.

The chain employs TRBV5-1 and TRBJ2-1, with 9 positions matching TRBD1. Germline V gene data show CDR1 as SGHRS and CDR2 as YFSETQ. This CDR3 has 12 residues. V shed 9 bases and J 7 bases; nucleotides not matched to a gene: 5. This CDR3 is CAKGQGRNEQFF. CDR3 coding DNA: TGCGCCAAAGGACAGGGGAGGAATGAGCAGTTCTTC.

V usage is TRBV27 and J usage is TRBJ1-2; 12 bases fit TRBD1. Germline V CDR1 and CDR2: MNHEY, SMNVEV (reference sequence). This CDR3 has 14 amino acids. J was trimmed by 4 bases and V by 6 bases; bases with no gene match: 3. CDR3: CASRGTGGGYGYTF. The CDR3 coding sequence is TGTGCCAGCAGGGGGACAGGGGGCGGCTATGGCTACACCTTC.

The V and J genes are TRBV7-2 and TRBJ1-1; no clear D. Germline CDR1 and CDR2: SGHTA and FQGNSA. The germline V and J ends were trimmed by 1 base and 1 base, with 4 bases remaining between them. The CDR3 sequence is 13 residues long. The CDR3 loop is CASSLDRNTEAFF. The CDR3 DNA sequence: TGTGCCAGCAGCTTAGACAGGAACACTGAAGCTTTCTTT.

The chain employs TRBV2 and TRBJ2-5; 9 positions match TRBD2. The CDR3 totals 16 residues. Germline V lookup: CDR1 SNHLY, CDR2 FYNNEI. With 3 bases clipped from V and 5 bases from J, the junction kept 10 bases outside the gene matches. Here the CDR3 reads CASSDRLAAARETQYF. The CDR3 nucleotides read TGTGCCAGCAGTGACCGACTAGCGGCCGCGAGGGAGACCCAGTACTTC.

The V gene is TRBV7-2, the J gene TRBJ2-7; 9 bases match TRBD1. V trimming: 5 bases; J trimming: 6 bases; junction bases outside the gene matches: 8. The CDR3 totals 14 residues. Germline assignment: CDR1 SGHTA and CDR2 FQGNSA. This CDR3 reads CASSLRDRVVEQYF. DNA of the CDR3: TGTGCCAGCAGCCTCCGGGACAGGGTTGTCGAGCAGTACTTC. Drawing the rest from reference TRBV7-2 and TRBJ2-7, the complete variable domain is GAGVSQSPSNKVTEKGKDVELRCDPISGHTALYWYRQSLGQGLEFLIYFQGNSAPDKSGLPSDRFSAERTGGSVSTLTIQRTQQEDSAVYLCASSLRDRVVEQYFGPGTRLTVT.

This clone appeared once. This chain links TRBV9 with TRBJ2-1; D is possibly TRBD2 (7 bases). V shed 4 bases and J shed 7 bases, with 18 bases lying between them. CDR3 size: 15 residues. The germline CDR1 and CDR2 sequences are SGDLS and YYNGEE. The chain's CDR3 is CASSPLGGGRNEQFF. As DNA, the CDR3 is TGTGCCAGCAGCCCCCTGGGGGGGGGCCGTAATGAGCAGTTCTTC.

The genes are TRBV27 and TRBJ1-6; possibly TRBD1 for D (6 bases). Germline CDR1 MNHEY, CDR2 SMNVEV (reference sequence). This CDR3 region has 19 residues. Trimming left V 2 bases short and J 5 bases short, with 22 bases between. Written as DNA, the CDR3 is TGTGCCAGCAGTTTACGGGGGCAGGGAGGGAAGAGGGATAATTCACCCCTCCACTTT. Translation gives CASSLRGQGGKRDNSPLHF.

The genes are TRBV6-2 or TRBV6-3 and TRBJ1-5; D is possibly TRBD1 (5 bases). Trimming took 6 bases from V and 7 from J, leaving 16 bases between them. Germline CDR1 reads MNHEY; CDR2 reads SVGEGT. The CDR3 runs 14 residues. The CDR3 sequence is CASSPTGGGQPQHF. Written as DNA, the CDR3 is TGTGCCAGCAGCCCAACCGGCGGGGGGCAGCCCCAGCATTTT.

The chain recombines TRBV4-3 with TRBJ2-7; possible D gene TRBD2, 7 bases. The CDR3 runs to 15 residues. In germline, CDR1 is LGHNA, CDR2 YSLEER. V gave up 0 bases and J gave up 6 bases, with 15 bases separating them. This CDR3 reads CASSQERGGLGEQYF. The CDR3 region has the DNA TGCGCCAGCAGCCAAGAACGCGGGGGCCTGGGCGAGCAGTACTTC.

The rearrangement links TRBV4-1 to TRBJ1-3; a weak D match, TRBD1 (5 bases). Between the trimmed V and J ends, which lost 2 bases and 8 bases, there was a span of 22 bases. Germline V gene data show CDR1 as MGHRA and CDR2 as YSYEKL. The CDR3 length is 17 residues. The CDR3 loop is CASSQSSGPARGDTIYF. The CDR3 DNA follows: TGCGCCAGCAGCCAATCCTCGGGACCGGCCCGCGGGGACACCATATATTTT.

This chain joins TRBV7-2 and TRBJ2-7, with 13 bases lining up with TRBD2. This CDR3 contains 16 residues. Per the germline V gene, CDR1 is SGHTA and CDR2 is FQGNSA. Germline trimming cut 1 base from V and 2 bases from J; bases unmatched to any gene: 2. CDR3 DNA: TGTGCCAGCAGCTTAGGCGGACTAGCGGGAGCCTACGAGCAGTACTTC. It is translated as CASSLGGLAGAYEQYF.

V is TRBV5-8 and J is TRBJ2-7, with 7 bases that match TRBD1. V shed 2 bases and J 3 bases; nucleotides not matched to a gene: 8. Germline V lookup: CDR1 SGHTS, CDR2 YDEGEE. This CDR3 spans 15 amino acids. The CDR3 nucleotides are TGTGCCAGCAGCTTTCACGGGACAGCTAACTACGAGCAGTACTTC. Residues: CASSFHGTANYEQYF. Filled out from reference TRBV5-8 and TRBJ2-7, the complete variable domain reads EAGVTQSPTHLIKTRGQQATLRCSPISGHTSVYWYQQALGLGLQFLLWYDEGEERNRGNFPPRFSGRQFPNYSSELNVNALELEDSALYLCASSFHGTANYEQYFGPGTRLTVT.

This clone was recorded once. The chain recombines TRBV7-2 with TRBJ2-7; D perhaps matches TRBD1 (5 bases). V was shortened by 4 bases and J by 0 bases, with 22 bases between the two germline ends. The CDR3 spans 18 residues. Germline V CDR1 and CDR2: SGHTA, FQGNSA. Here the CDR3 reads CASSSPGRAGANSYEQYF. The CDR3 nucleotides are TGTGCCAGCAGCTCCCCGGGCAGGGCAGGCGCTAACTCCTACGAGCAGTACTTC.